Listed below are T cell receptor beta chains from one sample, sequenced in a study of blood T cell repertoires in COVID-19. Sequencing was performed with immunoSEQ multiplex PCR; in TCRdb, only in-frame clones are kept and a portion is missing. The sample shows about 330,000 clones, about 90% of them seen only once. The material sequenced was PBMCs or T cells enriched from blood (not recorded which). The receptor set was obtained from a woman aged 25 to 39 who had recovered from COVID-19. Each CDR3 is given with its conserved first and last residue. The D gene is left open where the match is weak. Size is stated for part of the rows, as once, few or many counts, or as a class when the clone is expanded.

j_call d_call v_call clone_size cdr3_nt cdr3_aa
TRBJ2-5 - TRBV15 - TGTGCCACCAGCGTCCGGGGGGCGGGAGAGACCCAGTACTTC CATSVRGAGETQYF
TRBJ2-1 TRBD2 TRBV25-1 - TGTGCCAGCAGTGACGGGGGGGCGAGCTCCTACAATGAGCAGTTCTTC CASSDGGASSYNEQFF
TRBJ2-5 TRBD1 TRBV2 - TGTGCCAGCAAGGGGGCCCTGGCCCAAGAGACCCAGTACTTC CASKGALAQETQYF
TRBJ2-3 - TRBV11-2 - TGTGCCAGCAAGTATCGCGAAGCACTTAGCACAGATACGCAGTATTTT CASKYREALSTDTQYF
TRBJ2-7 - TRBV14 - TGTGCCAGCAGCCAGAGGGAATTTAATAAAAAAGTCTACTACGAGCAGTACTTC CASSQREFNKKVYYEQYF
TRBJ2-7 TRBD2 TRBV5-6 few TGTGCCAGCAGCTTCGGGGGGGAGCAGTACTTC CASSFGGEQYF
TRBJ1-1 TRBD1 TRBV10-3 - TGTGCCATCAGTAATAATCCAGGGGGAAGAGGGACTGAAGCTTTCTTT CAISNNPGGRGTEAFF
TRBJ1-5 - TRBV18 - TGTGCCAGCTCACTCGGACAGATCAATCAGCCCCAGCATTTT CASSLGQINQPQHF
TRBJ2-2 - TRBV7-9 - TGTGCCAGCAGCCCTCCCGGCCGCCACAGGGCCGGGGAGCTGTTTTTT CASSPPGRHRAGELFF
TRBJ2-1 TRBD2 TRBV7-7 - TGTGCCAGCAGCTTAGCCCCTGGACTAGTATATGAGCAGTTCTTC CASSLAPGLVYEQFF
TRBJ1-3 TRBD1 TRBV6-5 - TGTGCCAGCAGTCTGACAGGGGACTCTGGAAACACCATATATTTT CASSLTGDSGNTIYF
TRBJ1-3 TRBD1 TRBV7-9 - TGTGCCAGCAGCCCGAAGGACAGGGGGAGCTCTGGAAACACCATATATTTT CASSPKDRGSSGNTIYF
TRBJ2-1 - TRBV5-4 - TGTGCCAGCAGCCCAAGGTCGGACACATACAATGAGCAGTTCTTC CASSPRSDTYNEQFF
TRBJ1-6 - TRBV28 - TGTGCCAGCAGTTTACCTTCCGGCAGCGATAAGAGCTCCTATAATTCACCCCTCCACTTT CASSLPSGSDKSSYNSPLHF
TRBJ1-5 - TRBV6-5 - TGTGCCAGCAGTTACGGAGTTAATCAGCCCCAGCATTTT CASSYGVNQPQHF
TRBJ2-7 TRBD2 TRBV5-4 - TGTGCCAGCAGCTTGGCGCCTAGCGGGGTCCGCTACGAGCAGTACTTC CASSLAPSGVRYEQYF
TRBJ1-2 TRBD1 TRBV28 - TGTGCCAGCAGTACAACCCCGGGACAGCTCAACTATGGCTACACCTTC CASSTTPGQLNYGYTF
TRBJ2-7 TRBD1 TRBV30 - TGTGCCTGGAGCCGGGACAGGGGGCCCTACGAGCAGTACTTC CAWSRDRGPYEQYF
TRBJ2-7 TRBD1 TRBV19 - TGTGCCAGTAGCCCGACAGGGACCTCCTACGAGCAGTACTTC CASSPTGTSYEQYF
TRBJ2-2 TRBD1 TRBV27 - TGTGCCAGCAGTACGGACAGGGGGCATGCCGGGGAGCTGTTTTTT CASSTDRGHAGELFF